This T cell receptor beta chain stems from a study of T-cell reconstitution after alpha-beta-depleted transplantation in children. General observations from the study: After transplant, high TCRbeta diversity at day 60 in some patients arose from surviving recipient T cells and thymic progenitors. Once a year had passed after transplant, T-cell counts and diversity came mostly from newly produced T cells. The study reportedly traced alpha-beta T cells about two months after transplant to several hundred expanded graft clones.

Unique molecular identifiers were incorporated during preparation of the TCRbeta library. TCRdb re-derived calls from the PCR reads in MiXCR, one entry per CDR3 protein. Of 600,000 to 700,000 distinct CDR3 sequences detected, under 15% appear once; the ten largest clones hold around 0.8%. Details on this clonotype: As yet, its antigen is unknown.

The TCR was taken from a girl aged 2-10 years with congenital amegakaryocytic thrombocytopenia, due to receive a stem cell transplant. The source material was PBMCs, sampled before TCRalphabeta/CD19-depleted stem cell transplant.

The CDR3 nucleotides read TGCAGTGCTAGGGTGGCTAACTATGGCTACACCTTC. This gives the protein CSARVANYGYTF. V and J are TRBV20-1 and TRBJ1-2; D unresolved. The germline gives CDR1 DFQATT, CDR2 SNEGSKA (reference sequence). V lost 3 bases and J 0 bases, leaving 5 bases between the germline ends. This CDR3 contains 12 residues.